Each of the 5 T cell receptor beta chains below was sequenced from the same sample in a study of T cell clonality in common variable immunodeficiency. The repertoire was sequenced with immunoSEQ multiplex PCR; TCRdb's copy has only in-frame clones and lacks some. The table lists under 45,000 clones, no singletons, with 9.5% in the top ten. Sequenced: peripheral blood mononuclear cells. All receptors come from a person aged 18 to 75 in good health.

This clone was seen many times. Read data end 3 residues before the CDR3 end; the end is taken from the germline J gene. The rearrangement links TRBV28 to TRBJ2-1; 8 nucleotides align to TRBD2. The CDR3 contains 17 residues. The germline gives CDR1 MDHEN, CDR2 SYDVKM. The J segment lost 5 bases and the V segment lost 3 bases, leaving 12 bases of the junction unmatched. The CDR3 bases that were read are TGTGCCAGCAGTTTCCGGGGTAGCGGGGTTATCCACAATGAG. Its protein product is CASSFRGSGVIHNE. The full CDR3 reads CASSFRGSGVIHNEQFF.

The sample holds many counts of this clone. The read halts 3 residues ahead of the CDR3 end, with the missing end drawn from the germline J gene. The genes are TRBV2 and TRBJ1-2, with D uncertain. CDR3 length equals 12 residues. Germline V gene lookup returns CDR1 SNHLY and CDR2 FYNNEI. The CDR3 region is CASSDGGPDYTF. Partial CDR3 DNA: TGTGCCAGCAGTGATGGCGGCCCCGAC.

This clone has a handful of counts. The CDR3 is cut off 3 residues early in the read; its end comes from the germline J gene. The genes are TRBV7-8 and TRBJ2-3, with D perhaps matching TRBD1 (5 bases). The CDR3 loop spans 14 amino acids. Per the germline V gene, CDR1 is SGHVS and CDR2 is FQNEAQ. The part of the CDR3 DNA that was read is TGTGCCAGCAGCTCCATATGGGGCCAAGAGACG. As protein: CASSSIWGQET. The complete CDR3 protein is CASSSIWGQETQYF. Complete variable domain (other parts from reference TRBV7-8 and TRBJ2-3): GAGVSQSPRYKVAKRGQDVALRCDPISGHVSLFWYQQALGQGPEFLTYFQNEAQLDKSGLPSDRFFAERPEGSVSTLKIQRTQQEDSAVYLCASSSIWGQETQYFGPGTRLTVL.

This clone appeared many times. The read is 3 residues too short to cover the CDR3 end, so that end is filled in from the germline J gene. The V and J genes are TRBV19 and TRBJ2-5; perhaps TRBD2 as D (5 bases). Looked up from germline, CDR1 is LNHDA and CDR2 is SQIVND (reference sequence). CDR3 length: 13 amino acids. V lost 5 bases, J lost 1 base, and 8 bases lay in between. The CDR3 protein is CASSQAAQETQYF. The CDR3 DNA, read in part, is TGTGCCAGTAGTCAAGCGGCCCAAGAGACC. Combining the CDR3 with reference TRBV19 and TRBJ2-5 gives the whole variable domain DGGITQSPKYLFRKEGQNVTLSCEQNLNHDAMYWYRQDPGQGLRLIYYSQIVNDFQKGDIAEGYSVSREKKESFPLTVTSAQKNPTAFYLCASSQAAQETQYFGPGTRLLVL.

Many counts were recorded for this clone. The read finishes 3 residues shy of the CDR3 end, and the germline J gene is used to complete it. This chain joins TRBV5-1 and TRBJ1-1; D unclear. CDR3 length equals 15 residues. Germline loops: CDR1 SGHRS, CDR2 YFSETQ. Trimming pared 4 bases from V and 0 bases from J, leaving 13 bases between. The covered CDR3 bases are TGCGCCAGCAGCCCCGTGGAGGGTGTGAACACTGAA. Protein: CASSPVEGVNTE. In full, the CDR3 is CASSPVEGVNTEAFF.